This passage covers 17 T cell receptor beta chains from one sample sequenced in a study of blood T cells in healthy people across ages. Through a sample-barcoded 5' primer and a J-beta primer mix, a second PCR was run for roughly 6 to 12 cycles. Each CDR3 protein is one row after TCRdb ran MiXCR on the 5' RACE reads. Of fewer than 1,200,000 distinct CDR3 sequences listed, roughly a quarter are singletons. This same sample was also part of a study on T cells of mothers and their children.

The material sequenced was blood. The source of these receptors is a girl aged 2-10 years in good health.

The table lists this clonotype with a few counts. One end of the junction varies from germline; a read error may be responsible. This sequence joins TRBV7-7 and TRBJ2-3, with 12 positions matching TRBD2. This CDR3 region has 16 residues. Germline V CDR1 and CDR2: SSHAT, FNYEAQ (reference sequence). CDR3 protein: CASSPTWTSGADTQYF. DNA for the CDR3: TGTGCTAGCAGCCCTACCTGGACTAGCGGGGCGGATACGCAGTATTTT.

The rearrangement uses TRBV20-1 and TRBJ2-5; D remains ambiguous. The J call may be in error: the DNA end matches TRBJ2-7 better. This CDR3 has 14 residues. The germline V gene encodes CDR1 DFQATT and CDR2 SNEGSKA (reference sequence). The CDR3, as DNA: TGCAGTGCTAGAGCCGAGCTGACCTCCTACGAGCAGTACTTC. It translates to CSARAELTSYEQYF.

This clonotype was counted between two and nine times. V and J are TRBV20-1 and TRBJ2-7; D is undetermined. Germline assignment: CDR1 DFQATT and CDR2 SNEGSKA (reference sequence). CDR3 length: 16 residues. V was pared by 5 bases and J by 3 bases, with 23 bases between. The CDR3 region has the DNA TGCAGTGCTGAACCCCGAGAGACGGCTCTTCTCTACGAGCAGTACTTC. Residues: CSAEPRETALLYEQYF.

This chain links TRBV9 with TRBJ2-5; D not certain. Germline values: CDR1 SGDLS, CDR2 YYNGEE. CDR3 length: 15 residues. V was trimmed by 0 bases and J by 1 base, leaving 10 bases between them. The CDR3 loop is CASSVAGSVQETQYF. The CDR3 DNA sequence: TGTGCCAGCAGCGTAGCTGGATCAGTCCAAGAGACCCAGTACTTC.

This sequence joins TRBV7-8 and TRBJ2-3; no clear D. Trimming stripped 1 base from V and 2 bases from J, with 7 bases between. CDR3 size: 14 residues. The germline gives CDR1 SGHVS, CDR2 FQNEAQ. The CDR3 DNA sequence: TGTGCCAGCAGCTTAGGTTATAACACAGATACGCAGTATTTT. It is translated as CASSLGYNTDTQYF.

This clonotype was detected only a few times. One end of the junction is discordant with germline, which a read error may explain. This chain links TRBV5-1 with TRBJ1-1; 8 bases map to TRBD1. Germline assignment: CDR1 SGHRS and CDR2 YFSETQ. The CDR3 contains 15 residues. The CDR3 protein is CASSRGQASNTEAFF. Written as DNA, the CDR3 is TGCGCCAGCAGCCGGGGACAGGCGTCGAACACCGAAGCTTTCTTT.

This clonotype was counted between two and nine times. The CDR3 bases are TGTGCCAGCAGCGTAGAAGGACGGACACCCGAGACCCAGTACTTC. Protein sequence: CASSVEGRTPETQYF. The rearrangement uses TRBV9 and TRBJ2-5, with a possible D match to TRBD1 (5 bases). The CDR3 consists of 15 residues. Trimming removed 0 bases from V and 5 bases from J, with 14 bases in between. Per germline, CDR1 SGDLS and CDR2 YYNGEE.

This clonotype showed up just a few times. The genes are TRBV27 and TRBJ2-5, with TRBD1 matching 8 bases. The J call may not be correct, given that the DNA end is closer to TRBJ2-1. CDR3 length: 11 amino acids. Germline-derived CDR1 and CDR2 are MNHEY and SMNVEV (reference sequence). This CDR3 is CASSFGTGQFF. The CDR3 nucleotides are TGTGCCAGCAGTTTTGGGACAGGGCAGTTCTTC.

The chain couples TRBV28 to TRBJ2-7; D remains ambiguous. The DNA end is a closer match to TRBJ2-1, so the J assignment may be wrong. The CDR3 covers 15 residues. From germline, CDR1 is MDHEN and CDR2 SYDVKM. CDR3 sequence: CASSLPGRSYNEQFF. The CDR3 nucleotides read TGTGCCAGCAGTTTACCGGGCCGCTCCTACAATGAGCAGTTCTTC.

About this clonotype itself: At one end the junction does not follow the germline gene, possibly because of a read error. The chain couples TRBV7-2 to TRBJ2-1; D not resolved. This CDR3 comprises 12 residues. The germline CDR1 and CDR2 sequences are SGHTA and FQGNSA. The chain's CDR3 is CASSSPTYEQSF. Written as DNA, the CDR3 is TGTGCCAGCAGCTCACCTACTTATGAGCAGTCCTTC.

The chain combines TRBV20-1 with TRBJ2-1; no clear D gene. This CDR3 contains 12 residues. V was trimmed by 6 bases and J by 8 bases, leaving 14 bases between them. Per germline, CDR1 DFQATT and CDR2 SNEGSKA (reference sequence). CDR3 DNA: TGCAGTGCCCTTCCGGTGGTGGATGAGCAGTTCTTC. It encodes CSALPVVDEQFF.

The chain is built from TRBV6-1 and TRBJ2-6; either TRBD1 or TRBD2 may fit D (6 bases each). The CDR3 totals 17 residues. Per germline, CDR1 MNHNS and CDR2 SASEGT. The germline V and J ends were trimmed by 6 bases and 4 bases, with 19 bases remaining between them. The CDR3: CASRDPEGGWGANVLTF. The CDR3 DNA reads as TGTGCCAGCAGAGACCCCGAAGGGGGGTGGGGGGCCAACGTCCTGACTTTC.

This clonotype was counted only a few times. The gene calls are TRBV25-1 and TRBJ2-1, with 8 bases lining up with TRBD2. The V gene's germline CDR1 is MGHDK and CDR2 SYGVNS. V lost 3 bases and J lost 4; bases outside the gene matches: 5. This CDR3 has 15 amino acids. Written as DNA, the CDR3 is TGTGCCAGCAGTGACATTAGCGGGATTTACAATGAGCAGTTCTTC. It is translated as CASSDISGIYNEQFF.

Regarding this clonotype: Relative to the germline gene, one junction end is altered; a read error may explain this. The chain carries TRBV5-1 and TRBJ1-1; 7 bases map to TRBD1. The CDR3 totals 15 residues. Germline assignment: CDR1 SGHRS and CDR2 YFSETQ. CDR3 bases: TGCGCCAGCAGCTTGGGACAGGGTGTGAGGACTGAAGCTTGCTTT. Translating it yields CASSLGQGVRTEACF.

The sample holds a few counts of this clonotype. The chain has TRBV6-2 or TRBV6-3 and TRBJ1-2; possibly TRBD1 for D (5 bases). Germline assignment: CDR1 MNHEY and CDR2 SVGEGT. The V and J ends lost 7 bases and 0 bases respectively, with 21 bases between them. The CDR3 covers 17 residues. The CDR3 spells CASTTRPGDSSNYGYTF. The CDR3 coding sequence is TGTGCCAGCACCACCAGGCCGGGAGACAGTTCTAACTATGGCTACACCTTC.

V and J are TRBV5-1 and TRBJ2-1, with 9 bases fitting TRBD2. The CDR3 covers 15 residues. Germline trimming cut 1 base from V and 4 bases from J; bases unmatched to any gene: 3. Germline loops: CDR1 SGHRS, CDR2 YFSETQ. CDR3 bases: TGCGCCAGCAGCTTGCCTAGCGGGGATTACAATGAGCAGTTCTTC. It specifies CASSLPSGDYNEQFF.

The chain is built from TRBV7-6 and TRBJ2-5; 9 nucleotides align to TRBD2. Germline CDR1 SGHVS, CDR2 FNYEAQ. The CDR3 covers 18 residues. V dropped 4 bases and J dropped 5; count of bases not matched to a gene: 17. CDR3 protein: CASSSYPKGSGGSETQYF. The CDR3 region has the DNA TGTGCCAGCAGCTCCTACCCCAAGGGTAGCGGGGGATCGGAGACCCAGTACTTC.